The TCR beta chain described here comes from a study of shared clonotypes between healthy human individuals. For the study at large: Per-donor plates numbered three CD4 naive, three CD4 memory, two CD8 naive and one CD8 memory. Broader study findings: The study generally estimated greater richness for naive than memory subsets.

About this clone: The antigen is unknown.

The split of CD4+ cells yielded CD45RA+ naive and CD45RA-negative memory subsets. The CDR3 consists of 14 residues. The germline V gene encodes CDR1 SEHNR and CDR2 FQNEAQ (reference sequence). V shed 6 bases and J shed 8 bases, with 20 bases lying between them. Repertoires were generated with immunoSEQ multiplex PCR, while TCRdb's copy carries only in-frame clones and drops some. Among roughly 2.2 million clones listed, 92% were seen once. V usage is TRBV7-9 and J usage is TRBJ2-7; perhaps TRBD2 as D (6 bases). This receptor was identified in a young man in good health. Some clones in this sample may be carry-over from other donors' samples. Input material: naive CD4+ T cells from PBMCs. Subset described: CD45RA+ positively selected. DNA of the CDR3: TGTGCCAGCAGAGAACAGGAGGGGTCTACGAAGCAGTACTTC. It specifies CASREQEGSTKQYF.